In this sample, the clone carrying this T cell receptor (beta chain) turned up many times. No antigen is known for it. CDR3 length equals 12 residues. Looked up from germline, CDR1 is SQVTM and CDR2 is ANQGSEA. After removal of 7 bases from V and 1 base from J, the junction contained 0 bases not matched to a gene. The data belong to a study of prognosis after radiotherapy for stage I lung cancer. Study-wide background: In total, around 13 men and 6 women took part as patients, aged roughly 53 to 84 with a median of almost 75 years. Broader study findings: The study found lower Shannon entropy after stereotactic body radiation therapy in patients who developed distant metastases.

By two-round multiplex PCR, the TCR beta CDR3 was amplified from genomic DNA. The authors ran first-round PCR with primers specific to each TRBV and TRBJ gene. TCRdb processed the multiplex PCR reads anew with MiXCR; each CDR3 protein has one entry. The sample includes around 25,000 distinct CDR3 sequences, under 40% of them seen just once. This TCR derives from a donor aged 50 or older with non-small cell lung cancer. The source was PBMCs, collected before or after stereotactic body radiation therapy (not recorded which). The chain is built from TRBV29-1 and TRBJ1-4; 7 bases are shared with TRBD1. The CDR3 loop reads CSAGGTNEKLFF. Here the CDR3 DNA reads TGCAGCGCAGGGGGAACTAATGAAAAACTGTTTTTT.